This T cell receptor (beta chain) was recovered during a study of blood T cell repertoires in COVID-19. For the study at large: There were acute and convalescent COVID-19 samples, and they came from the United States, Italy and Spain.

This CDR3 region has 15 residues. The germline gives CDR1 MNHEY, CDR2 SMNVEV (reference sequence). After removal of 6 bases from V and 7 bases from J, the junction contained 7 bases not matched to a gene. Seattle researchers signed up patients amid active infection and tracked them longitudinally. Here immunoSEQ multiplex PCR was the method, and the copy in TCRdb shows in-frame clones only, minus some. Found here are 200,000 to 300,000 clones, more than 70% of them singletons; the top ten hold 5.5% to 6.5%. The chain links TRBV27 to TRBJ2-1; 12 bases fit TRBD2. The receptor was derived from a woman older than 75 with COVID-19, enrolled during active disease. Sample: peripheral blood. This CDR3 is CASSSTSGGWNEQFF. CDR3 nucleotides: TGTGCCAGCAGCTCCACTAGCGGGGGGTGGAATGAGCAGTTCTTC.